This note documents a single T cell receptor (beta chain) sequence. This sample was taken from a study of cytotoxic CD8 clonotypes in ibrutinib-treated CLL. Study background: Responses: roughly 25 partial, 2 complete; after median roughly 68 months, approximately 15 stayed remitted, roughly 12 progressed.

TCRdb's table, derived via immunoSEQ multiplex PCR, lists solely in-frame clones and lacks some. In the table there are roughly 330,000 clones, roughly two thirds of which are singletons. The CDR3 consists of 20 residues. The V gene is TRBV1, the J gene TRBJ1-5; the D call in the table, TRBD1, was not verified against the DNA. TRBV1 is tagged as a pseudogene. Here the sequenced sample was PBMCs, taken after 36 months of ibrutinib treatment. This TCR came from a human donor with chronic lymphocytic leukemia. CDR3 in amino acids: CTSSQTRRDTGEYSNQPQHF. The CDR3 coding sequence is TGCACCAGCAGCCAAACGCGCAGGGACACCGGGGAGTATAGCAATCAGCCCCAGCATTTT.